This TCR beta chain was observed in a study of OX40 agonist ivuxolimab in advanced cancers. Note on this clone: The antigen remains unidentified.

This table comes from immunoSEQ multiplex PCR, and its TCRdb copy is limited to in-frame clones, with some not included. The sample lists 84,000 or so clones; more than 75% were seen once. The CDR3 loop spans 11 amino acids. Germline CDR1 ENHRY, CDR2 SYGVKD. Study observations and caveats: Some patients without response likewise showed low normalized clonal expansion.

This TCR was recovered from an adult with an advanced solid tumor such as melanoma, head and neck, liver or kidney cancer. The rearrangement joins TRBV10-3 to TRBJ2-5; D may be TRBD1 (6 bases). TRBJ2-7 matches the DNA end more closely, so the J call is doubtful. The sequencing here drew on CD4+ or CD8+ T cells sorted from blood, taken in a trial of the OX40 agonist ivuxolimab. The CDR3 sequence is CALGTGTEQYF. The DNA of the CDR3 is TGTGCCCTAGGTACAGGGACCGAGCAGTACTTC.